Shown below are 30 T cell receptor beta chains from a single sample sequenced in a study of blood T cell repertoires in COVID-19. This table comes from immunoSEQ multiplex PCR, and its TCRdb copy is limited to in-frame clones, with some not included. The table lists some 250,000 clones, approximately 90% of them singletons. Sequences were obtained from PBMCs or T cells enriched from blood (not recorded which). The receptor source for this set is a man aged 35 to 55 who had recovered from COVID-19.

CDR3 nucleotides: TGTGCCAGTAGTCGATATAGCGGGAGCGGATCCTACGAGCAGTACTTC. Translating it yields CASSRYSGSGSYEQYF. The rearrangement uses TRBV19 and TRBJ2-7, with TRBD2 matching 9 bases. This CDR3 region has 16 residues. The germline CDR1 and CDR2 sequences are LNHDA and SQIVND (reference sequence). V lost 5 bases, J lost 1 base, and 9 bases stayed unmatched. Filled out from reference TRBV19 and TRBJ2-7, the complete variable domain reads DGGITQSPKYLFRKEGQNVTLSCEQNLNHDAMYWYRQDPGQGLRLIYYSQIVNDFQKGDIAEGYSVSREKKESFPLTVTSAQKNPTAFYLCASSRYSGSGSYEQYFGPGTRLTVT.

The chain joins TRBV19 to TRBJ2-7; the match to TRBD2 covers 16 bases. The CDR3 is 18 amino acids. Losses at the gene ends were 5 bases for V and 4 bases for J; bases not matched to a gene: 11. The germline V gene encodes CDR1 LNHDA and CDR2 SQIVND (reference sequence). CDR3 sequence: CASSAGTSGRAFEYEQYF. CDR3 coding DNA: TGTGCCAGTAGTGCCGGGACTAGCGGGAGGGCCTTCGAATACGAGCAGTACTTC.

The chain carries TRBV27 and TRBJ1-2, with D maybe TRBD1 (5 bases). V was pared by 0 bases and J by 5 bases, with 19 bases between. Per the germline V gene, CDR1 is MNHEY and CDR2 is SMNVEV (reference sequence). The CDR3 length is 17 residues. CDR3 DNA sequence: TGTGCCAGCAGTTTATCGGGGGGTACTAGGGCCGTTTATGGCTACACCTTC. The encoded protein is CASSLSGGTRAVYGYTF.

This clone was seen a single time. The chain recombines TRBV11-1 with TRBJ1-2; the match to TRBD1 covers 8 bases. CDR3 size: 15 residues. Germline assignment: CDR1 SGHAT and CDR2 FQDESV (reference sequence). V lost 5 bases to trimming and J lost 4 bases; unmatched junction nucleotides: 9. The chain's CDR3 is CASSRNQGAPYGYTF. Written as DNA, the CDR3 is TGTGCCAGCAGCCGAAACCAGGGGGCTCCCTATGGCTACACCTTC.

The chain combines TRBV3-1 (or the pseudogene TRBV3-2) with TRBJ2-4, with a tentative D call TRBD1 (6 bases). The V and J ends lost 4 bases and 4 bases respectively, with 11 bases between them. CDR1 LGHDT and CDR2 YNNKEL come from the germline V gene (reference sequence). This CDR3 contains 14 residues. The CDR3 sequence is CASSRTTGKNIQYF. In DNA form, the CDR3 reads TGTGCCAGCAGCCGGACCACAGGGAAAAACATTCAGTACTTC.

CDR3: CASSPTGTGVSYEQYF. DNA of the CDR3: TGCGCCAGCAGCCCGACCGGGACAGGGGTCTCCTACGAGCAGTACTTC. The V and J genes are TRBV5-1 and TRBJ2-7; 10 bases are a match to TRBD1. V lost 4 bases to trimming and J lost 0 bases; unmatched junction nucleotides: 7. This CDR3 contains 16 residues. Germline V gene sequence: CDR1 SGHRS, CDR2 YFSETQ. The full variable domain, in which reference TRBV5-1 and TRBJ2-7 provide the parts outside the CDR3, is KAGVTQTPRYLIKTRGQQVTLSCSPISGHRSVSWYQQTPGQGLQFLFEYFSETQRNKGNFPGRFSGRQFSNSRSEMNVSTLELGDSALYLCASSPTGTGVSYEQYFGPGTRLTVT.

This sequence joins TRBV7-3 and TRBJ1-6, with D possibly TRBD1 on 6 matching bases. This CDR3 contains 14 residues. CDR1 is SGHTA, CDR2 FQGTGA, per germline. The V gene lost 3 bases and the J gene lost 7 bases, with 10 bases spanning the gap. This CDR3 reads CASSFGGGNSPLHF. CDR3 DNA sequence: TGTGCCAGCAGCTTTGGGGGCGGGAATTCACCCCTCCACTTT.

This CDR3 is CASSHIGRTGGRTEAFF. CDR3 nucleotides: TGCGCCAGCAGCCATATAGGCAGGACAGGGGGTAGGACTGAAGCTTTCTTT. V is TRBV4-1 and J is TRBJ1-1; TRBD1 agrees at 10 bases. V was pared by 3 bases and J by 5 bases, with 12 bases of the junction left unmatched. The CDR3 runs to 17 residues. Germline CDR1 and CDR2: MGHRA and YSYEKL.

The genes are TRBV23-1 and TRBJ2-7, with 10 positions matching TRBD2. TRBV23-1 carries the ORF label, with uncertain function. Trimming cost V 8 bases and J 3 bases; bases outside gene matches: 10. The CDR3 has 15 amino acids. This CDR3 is CASPRAGGADYEQYF. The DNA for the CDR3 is TGCGCCAGCCCCCGAGCGGGGGGGGCTGACTACGAGCAGTACTTC.

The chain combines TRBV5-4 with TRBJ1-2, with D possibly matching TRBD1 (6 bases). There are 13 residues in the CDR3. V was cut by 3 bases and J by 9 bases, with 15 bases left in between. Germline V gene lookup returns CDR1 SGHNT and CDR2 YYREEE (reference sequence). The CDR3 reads CASSSAGGGSYTF. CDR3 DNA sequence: TGTGCCAGCAGCTCTGCGGGAGGGGGAAGCTACACCTTC.

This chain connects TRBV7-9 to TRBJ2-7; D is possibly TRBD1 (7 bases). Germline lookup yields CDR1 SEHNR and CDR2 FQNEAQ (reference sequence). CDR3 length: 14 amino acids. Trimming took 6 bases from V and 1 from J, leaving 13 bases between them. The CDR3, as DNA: TGTGCCAGCAGTTCACAGGGGACTTCCTACGAGCAGTACTTC. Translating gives CASSSQGTSYEQYF.

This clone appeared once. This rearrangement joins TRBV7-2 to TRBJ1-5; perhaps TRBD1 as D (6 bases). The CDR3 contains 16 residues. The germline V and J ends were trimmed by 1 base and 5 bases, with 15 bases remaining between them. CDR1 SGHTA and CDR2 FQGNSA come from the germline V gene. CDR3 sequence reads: CASSLEVGGVDQPQHF. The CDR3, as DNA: TGTGCCAGCAGCTTAGAAGTAGGGGGTGTCGATCAGCCCCAGCATTTT. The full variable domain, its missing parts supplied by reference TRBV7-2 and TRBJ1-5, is GAGVSQSPSNKVTEKGKDVELRCDPISGHTALYWYRQSLGQGLEFLIYFQGNSAPDKSGLPSDRFSAERTGGSVSTLTIQRTQQEDSAVYLCASSLEVGGVDQPQHFGDGTRLSIL.

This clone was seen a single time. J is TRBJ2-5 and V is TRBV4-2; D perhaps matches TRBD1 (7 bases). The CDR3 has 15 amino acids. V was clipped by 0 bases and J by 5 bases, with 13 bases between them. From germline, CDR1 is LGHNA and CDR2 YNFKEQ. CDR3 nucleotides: TGTGCCAGCAGCCAAGAGGAGGGGGCGAGGGAGACCCAGTACTTC. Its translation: CASSQEEGARETQYF.

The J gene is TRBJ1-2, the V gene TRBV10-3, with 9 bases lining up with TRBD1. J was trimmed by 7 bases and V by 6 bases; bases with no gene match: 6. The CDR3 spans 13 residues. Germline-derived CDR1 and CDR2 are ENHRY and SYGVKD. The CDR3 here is CAIRGQGRGGYTF. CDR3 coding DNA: TGTGCCATCAGGGGACAGGGAAGAGGTGGCTACACCTTC.

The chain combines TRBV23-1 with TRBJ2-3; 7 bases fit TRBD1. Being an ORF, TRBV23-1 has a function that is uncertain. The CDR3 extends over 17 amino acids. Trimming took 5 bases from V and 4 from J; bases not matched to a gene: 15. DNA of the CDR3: TGCGCCAGCAGTGACGAGACAGGGTTTTGTTCTCCAGATACGCAGTATTTT. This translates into CASSDETGFCSPDTQYF.

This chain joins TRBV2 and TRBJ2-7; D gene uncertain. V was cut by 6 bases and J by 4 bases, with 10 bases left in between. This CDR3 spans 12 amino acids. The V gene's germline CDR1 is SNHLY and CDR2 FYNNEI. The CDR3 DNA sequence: TGTGCCAGCAGCTTTCTCCTATACGAGCAGTACTTC. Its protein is CASSFLLYEQYF.

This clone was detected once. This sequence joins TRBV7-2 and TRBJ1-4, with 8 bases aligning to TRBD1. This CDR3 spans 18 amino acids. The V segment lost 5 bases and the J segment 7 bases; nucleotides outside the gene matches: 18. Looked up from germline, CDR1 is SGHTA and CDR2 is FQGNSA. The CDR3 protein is CASSLVARTGQAREKLFF. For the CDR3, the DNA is TGTGCCAGCAGCCTAGTAGCTCGTACGGGACAGGCTCGTGAAAAACTGTTTTTT.

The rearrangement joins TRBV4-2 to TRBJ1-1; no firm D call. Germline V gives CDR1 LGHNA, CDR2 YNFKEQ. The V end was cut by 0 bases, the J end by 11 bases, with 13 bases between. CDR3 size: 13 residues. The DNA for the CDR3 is TGTGCCAGCAGCCAAGATGGTCCAACGGGGGCTTTCTTT. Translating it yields CASSQDGPTGAFF.

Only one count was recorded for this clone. The CDR3 DNA follows: TGTGCCAGCAGCTTACGTCCCACAGGGGGCTACGAGCAGTACTTC. Protein: CASSLRPTGGYEQYF. The V and J genes are TRBV11-3 and TRBJ2-7; 8 nucleotides line up with TRBD1. The CDR3 runs to 15 residues. In germline, CDR1 is SGHNT, CDR2 YENEEA. The ends lost 2 bases at V and 3 bases at J; junction bases unmatched: 6. Combining the CDR3 with reference TRBV11-3 and TRBJ2-7 gives the whole variable domain EAGVVQSPRYKIIEKKQPVAFWCNPISGHNTLYWYLQNLGQGPELLIRYENEEAVDDSQLPKDRFSAERLKGVDSTLKIQPAELGDSAVYLCASSLRPTGGYEQYFGPGTRLTVT.

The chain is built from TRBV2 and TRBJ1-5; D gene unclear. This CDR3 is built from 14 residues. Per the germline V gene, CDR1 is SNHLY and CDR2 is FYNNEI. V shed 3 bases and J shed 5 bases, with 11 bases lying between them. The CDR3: CASSEDQVHQPQHF. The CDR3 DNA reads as TGTGCCAGCAGTGAGGATCAGGTCCATCAGCCCCAGCATTTT.

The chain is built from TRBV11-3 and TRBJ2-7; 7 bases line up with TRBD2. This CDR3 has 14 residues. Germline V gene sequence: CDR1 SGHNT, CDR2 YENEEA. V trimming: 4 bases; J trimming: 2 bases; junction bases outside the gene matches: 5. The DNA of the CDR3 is TGTGCCAGCAGCTCTATCGCGGGGGCCTACGAGCAGTACTTC. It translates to CASSSIAGAYEQYF. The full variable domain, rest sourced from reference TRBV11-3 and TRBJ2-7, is EAGVVQSPRYKIIEKKQPVAFWCNPISGHNTLYWYLQNLGQGPELLIRYENEEAVDDSQLPKDRFSAERLKGVDSTLKIQPAELGDSAVYLCASSSIAGAYEQYFGPGTRLTVT.

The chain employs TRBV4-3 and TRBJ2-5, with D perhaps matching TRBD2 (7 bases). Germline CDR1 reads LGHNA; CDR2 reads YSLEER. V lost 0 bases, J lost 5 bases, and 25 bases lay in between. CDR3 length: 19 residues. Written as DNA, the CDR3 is TGCGCCAGCAGCCAAGAATTGGCGGGGGCGCGCTCAAGGAGGGAGACCCAGTACTTC. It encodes CASSQELAGARSRRETQYF.

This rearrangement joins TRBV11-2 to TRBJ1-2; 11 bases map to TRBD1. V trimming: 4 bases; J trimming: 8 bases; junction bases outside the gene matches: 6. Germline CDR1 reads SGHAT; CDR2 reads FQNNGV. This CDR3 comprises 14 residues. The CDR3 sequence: CASSSWTGGAGYTF. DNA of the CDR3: TGTGCCAGCAGCTCCTGGACAGGGGGCGCAGGCTACACCTTC.

This CDR3 reads CASSLDAAGGGYTF. Written as DNA, the CDR3 is TGTGCCAGCAGCTTAGACGCCGCAGGGGGCGGCTACACCTTC. This chain uses TRBV11-2 with TRBJ1-2, with TRBD1 matching 8 bases. CDR3 length equals 14 residues. The germline V gene has CDR1 SGHAT and CDR2 FQNNGV. Losses at the gene ends were 0 bases for V and 8 bases for J; bases not matched to a gene: 5. Filled out from reference TRBV11-2 and TRBJ1-2, the complete variable domain reads EAGVAQSPRYKIIEKRQSVAFWCNPISGHATLYWYQQILGQGPKLLIQFQNNGVVDDSQLPKDRFSAERLKGVDSTLKIQPAKLEDSAVYLCASSLDAAGGGYTFGSGTRLTVV.

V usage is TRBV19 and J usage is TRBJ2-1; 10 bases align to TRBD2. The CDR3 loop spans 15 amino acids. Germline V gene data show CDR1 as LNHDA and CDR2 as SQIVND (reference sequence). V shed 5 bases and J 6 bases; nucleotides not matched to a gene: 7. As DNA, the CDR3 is TGTGCCAGTAGTTCAAGCGGGAGGGCGGGCAATGAGCAGTTCTTC. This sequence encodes CASSSSGRAGNEQFF.

The CDR3 DNA sequence: TGCGCCAGCAGCACCCGGGACAGTCCTAGATATGGCTACACCTTC. It translates to CASSTRDSPRYGYTF. The chain has TRBV5-1 and TRBJ1-2, with 7 bases fitting TRBD1. V dropped 4 bases and J dropped 5; count of bases not matched to a gene: 11. CDR1 and CDR2 (germline): SGHRS, YFSETQ. This CDR3 region has 15 residues.

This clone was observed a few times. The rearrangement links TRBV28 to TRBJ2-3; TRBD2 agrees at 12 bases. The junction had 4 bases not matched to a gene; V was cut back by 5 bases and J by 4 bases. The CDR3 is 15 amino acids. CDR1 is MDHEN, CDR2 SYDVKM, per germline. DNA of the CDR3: TGTGCCAGCAGTCGGACTAGCGGGACGGCAGATACGCAGTATTTT. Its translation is CASSRTSGTADTQYF.

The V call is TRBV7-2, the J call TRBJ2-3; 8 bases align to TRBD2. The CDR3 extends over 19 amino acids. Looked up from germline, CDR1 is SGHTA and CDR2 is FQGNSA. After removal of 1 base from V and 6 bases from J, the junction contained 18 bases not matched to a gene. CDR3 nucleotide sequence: TGTGCCAGCAGCTTAGGATACGGCCCAGCGGGAGTTGTCGGCGATACGCAGTATTTT. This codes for CASSLGYGPAGVVGDTQYF.

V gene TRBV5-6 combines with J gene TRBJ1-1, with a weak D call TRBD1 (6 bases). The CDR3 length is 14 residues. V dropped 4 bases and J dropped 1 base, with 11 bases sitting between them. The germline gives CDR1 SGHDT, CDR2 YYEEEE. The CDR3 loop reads CASSGRQENTEAFF. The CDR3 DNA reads TGTGCCAGCAGCGGCAGACAGGAGAACACTGAAGCTTTCTTT.

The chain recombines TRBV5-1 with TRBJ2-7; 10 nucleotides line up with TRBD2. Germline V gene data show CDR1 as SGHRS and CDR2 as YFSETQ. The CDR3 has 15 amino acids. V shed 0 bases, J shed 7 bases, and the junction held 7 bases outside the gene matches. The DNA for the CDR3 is TGCGCCAGCAGCTTGGTTCTAGCGGGAGAAGAGGAGCAGTACTTC. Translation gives CASSLVLAGEEEQYF. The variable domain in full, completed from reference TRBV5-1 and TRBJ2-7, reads KAGVTQTPRYLIKTRGQQVTLSCSPISGHRSVSWYQQTPGQGLQFLFEYFSETQRNKGNFPGRFSGRQFSNSRSEMNVSTLELGDSALYLCASSLVLAGEEEQYFGPGTRLTVT.